The present entry profiles one TCR beta chain with its context. Its specificity is unknown. This sample was taken from a study of shared clonotypes between healthy human individuals. Deep-level assay runs were performed. Original data processing: Filtering was not the same, since immunoSEQ gave junction-only sequences without quality scores. Assay used: immunoSEQ multiplex PCR; TCRdb lists only in-frame clones, some missing. V and J calls plus clone size are reproduced from that table; the DNA served to infer D and trimming. The repertoire has roughly 490,000 clones, around 78% of them found once; the top ten carry 10% to 15%. The CDR3 spans 11 residues. The V end was cut by 6 bases, the J end by 9 bases, with 12 bases between. The germline gives CDR1 DFQATT, CDR2 SNEGSKA (reference sequence). Regarding the study as a whole: Sampling covered nothing but blood. Tissue TCR repertoires likely differ from those found in blood.

This TCR derives from a woman aged 40 to 50 in good health. Some clones in this sample may be carry-over from other donors' samples. V usage is TRBV20-1 and J usage is TRBJ2-1, with D hard to call. The material sequenced was PBMCs. Here the CDR3 DNA reads TGCAGTGCCCCGGACCTCAGTGAGCAGTTCTTC. Translated: CSAPDLSEQFF.